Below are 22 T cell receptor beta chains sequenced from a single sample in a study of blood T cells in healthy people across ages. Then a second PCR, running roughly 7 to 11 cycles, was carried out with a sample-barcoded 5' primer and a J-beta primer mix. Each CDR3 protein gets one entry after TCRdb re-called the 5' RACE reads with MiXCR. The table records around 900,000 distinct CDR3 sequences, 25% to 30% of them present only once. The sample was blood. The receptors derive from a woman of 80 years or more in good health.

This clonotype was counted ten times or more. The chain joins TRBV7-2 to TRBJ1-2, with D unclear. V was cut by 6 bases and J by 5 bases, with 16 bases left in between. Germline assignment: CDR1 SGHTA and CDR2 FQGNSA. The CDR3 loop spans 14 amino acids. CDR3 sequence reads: CASRSYVVGYGYTF. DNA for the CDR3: TGTGCCAGCAGATCATATGTTGTTGGTTATGGCTACACCTTC.

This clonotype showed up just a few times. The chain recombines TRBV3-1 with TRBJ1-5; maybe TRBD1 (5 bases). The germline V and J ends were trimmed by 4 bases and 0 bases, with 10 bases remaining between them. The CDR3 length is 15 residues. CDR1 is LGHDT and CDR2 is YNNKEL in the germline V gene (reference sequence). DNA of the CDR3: TGTGCCAGCAGCCCGACAGTAAATAGCAATCAGCCCCAGCATTTT. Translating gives CASSPTVNSNQPQHF.

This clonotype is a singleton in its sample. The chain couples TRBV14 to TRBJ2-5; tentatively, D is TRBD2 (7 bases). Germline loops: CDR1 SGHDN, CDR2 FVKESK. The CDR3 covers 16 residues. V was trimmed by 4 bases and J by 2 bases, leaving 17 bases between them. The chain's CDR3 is CASSPNQGTTQETQYF. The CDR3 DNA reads TGTGCCAGCAGCCCAAATCAGGGGACTACACAAGAGACCCAGTACTTC.

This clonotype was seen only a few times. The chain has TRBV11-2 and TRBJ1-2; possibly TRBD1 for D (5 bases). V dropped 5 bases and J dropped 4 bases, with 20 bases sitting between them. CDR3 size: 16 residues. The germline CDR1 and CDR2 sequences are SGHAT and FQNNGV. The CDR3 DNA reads TGTGCCAGCAGCCCCATCCGGGGGGACCGTTTCTATGGCTACACCTTC. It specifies CASSPIRGDRFYGYTF.

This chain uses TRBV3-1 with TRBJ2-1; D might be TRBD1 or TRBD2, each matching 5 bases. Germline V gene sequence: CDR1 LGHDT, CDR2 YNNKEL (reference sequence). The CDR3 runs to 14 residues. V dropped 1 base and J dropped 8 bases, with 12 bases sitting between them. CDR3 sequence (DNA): TGTGCCAGCAGCCAAGGGGGGTGGGGACATGAGCAGTTCTTC. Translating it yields CASSQGGWGHEQFF.

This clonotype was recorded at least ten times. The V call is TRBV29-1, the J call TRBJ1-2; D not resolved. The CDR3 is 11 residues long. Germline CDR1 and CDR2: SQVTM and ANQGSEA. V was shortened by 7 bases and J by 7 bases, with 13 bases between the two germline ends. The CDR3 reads CSAEEKGGYTF. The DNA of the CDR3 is TGCAGCGCCGAAGAAAAGGGTGGCTACACCTTC.

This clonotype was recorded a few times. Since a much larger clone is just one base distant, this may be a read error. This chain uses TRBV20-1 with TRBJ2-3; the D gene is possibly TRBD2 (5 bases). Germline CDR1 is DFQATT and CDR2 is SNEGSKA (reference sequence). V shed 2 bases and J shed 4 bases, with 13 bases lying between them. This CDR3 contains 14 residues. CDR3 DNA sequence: TGCAGTGCTAGAATTGAGGGCGGCGCAGATACGCAGTATTTT. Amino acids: CSARIEGGADTQYF.

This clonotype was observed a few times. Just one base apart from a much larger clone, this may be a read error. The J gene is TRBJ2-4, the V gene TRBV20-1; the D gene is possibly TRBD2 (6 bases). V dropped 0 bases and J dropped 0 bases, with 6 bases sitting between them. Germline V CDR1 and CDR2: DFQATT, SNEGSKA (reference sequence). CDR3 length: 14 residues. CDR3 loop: CSAREREAKNIQYF. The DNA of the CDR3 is TGCAGTGCTAGAGAGCGGGAAGCCAAAAACATTCAGTACTTC.

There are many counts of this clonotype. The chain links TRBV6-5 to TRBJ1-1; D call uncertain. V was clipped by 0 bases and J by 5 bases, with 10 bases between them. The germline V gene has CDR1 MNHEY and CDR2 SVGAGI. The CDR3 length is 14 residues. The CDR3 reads CASSYSKVDTEAFF. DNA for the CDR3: TGTGCCAGCAGTTACTCGAAGGTGGATACTGAAGCTTTCTTT.

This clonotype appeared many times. The chain's CDR3 is CASSRVGGIRETQYF. CDR3 DNA sequence: TGTGCCAGCAGCCGAGTTGGGGGGATAAGAGAGACCCAGTACTTC. The chain joins TRBV11-2 to TRBJ2-5; perhaps TRBD2 as D (6 bases). The CDR3 spans 15 residues. The V and J ends lost 5 bases and 4 bases respectively, with 17 bases between them. Germline lookup yields CDR1 SGHAT and CDR2 FQNNGV.

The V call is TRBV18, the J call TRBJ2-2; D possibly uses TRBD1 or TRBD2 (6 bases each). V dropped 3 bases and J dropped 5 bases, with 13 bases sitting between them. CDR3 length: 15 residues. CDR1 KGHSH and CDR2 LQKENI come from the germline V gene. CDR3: CASSPPGASTGELFF. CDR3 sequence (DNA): TGTGCCAGCTCACCTCCGGGGGCGTCTACCGGGGAGCTGTTTTTT.

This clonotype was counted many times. CDR3 residues: CASSEGTGSSYEQYF. The CDR3 DNA is TGTGCCAGCAGCGAAGGGACAGGGAGCTCCTACGAGCAGTACTTC. The V call is TRBV7-2, the J call TRBJ2-7, with 9 bases matching TRBD1. Germline CDR1 and CDR2: SGHTA and FQGNSA. There are 15 residues in the CDR3. The V and J ends lost 5 bases and 0 bases, in that order; junction bases with no gene match: 5. The complete variable domain, with remaining parts taken from reference TRBV7-2 and TRBJ2-7, reads GAGVSQSPSNKVTEKGKDVELRCDPISGHTALYWYRQSLGQGLEFLIYFQGNSAPDKSGLPSDRFSAERTGGSVSTLTIQRTQQEDSAVYLCASSEGTGSSYEQYFGPGTRLTVT.

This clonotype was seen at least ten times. The CDR3 loop reads CAISDRGLGYTF. The CDR3 DNA reads as TGTGCCATCAGTGACAGGGGGCTAGGCTACACCTTC. The chain employs TRBV10-3 and TRBJ1-2; 8 positions agree with TRBD1. CDR3 length: 12 amino acids. After removal of 3 bases from V and 8 bases from J, the junction contained 2 bases not matched to a gene. Germline V gene lookup returns CDR1 ENHRY and CDR2 SYGVKD.

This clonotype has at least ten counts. In nucleotides, the CDR3 is TGTGCCAGCAGCAGCCGGGACAGGGACTACAATGAGCAGTTCTTC. Amino acid sequence: CASSSRDRDYNEQFF. The chain employs TRBV7-9 and TRBJ2-1; 9 bases are a match to TRBD1. After removal of 5 bases from V and 3 bases from J, the junction contained 5 bases not matched to a gene. Germline CDR1 and CDR2: SEHNR and FQNEAQ (reference sequence). The CDR3 is 15 residues long.

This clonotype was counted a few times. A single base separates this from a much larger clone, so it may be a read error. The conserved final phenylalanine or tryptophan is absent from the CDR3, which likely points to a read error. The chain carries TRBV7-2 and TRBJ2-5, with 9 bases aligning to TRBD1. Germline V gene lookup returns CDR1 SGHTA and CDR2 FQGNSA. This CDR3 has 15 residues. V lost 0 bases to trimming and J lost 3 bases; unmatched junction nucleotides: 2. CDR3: CASSLARTGEETQYV. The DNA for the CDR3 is TGTGCCAGCAGCTTAGCGAGGACAGGGGAAGAGACCCAGTACGTC.

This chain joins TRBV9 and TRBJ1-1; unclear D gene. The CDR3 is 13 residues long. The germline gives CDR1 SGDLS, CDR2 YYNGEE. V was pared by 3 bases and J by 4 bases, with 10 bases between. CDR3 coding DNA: TGTGCCAGCAGCGCCACACCGGGCACTGAAGCTTTCTTT. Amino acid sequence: CASSATPGTEAFF.

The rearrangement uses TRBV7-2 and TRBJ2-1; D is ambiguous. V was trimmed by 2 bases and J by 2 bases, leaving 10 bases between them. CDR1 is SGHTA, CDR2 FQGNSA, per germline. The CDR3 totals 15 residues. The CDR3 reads CASSLRGDAYNEQFF. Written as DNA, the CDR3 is TGTGCCAGCAGCTTACGCGGTGATGCCTACAATGAGCAGTTCTTC.

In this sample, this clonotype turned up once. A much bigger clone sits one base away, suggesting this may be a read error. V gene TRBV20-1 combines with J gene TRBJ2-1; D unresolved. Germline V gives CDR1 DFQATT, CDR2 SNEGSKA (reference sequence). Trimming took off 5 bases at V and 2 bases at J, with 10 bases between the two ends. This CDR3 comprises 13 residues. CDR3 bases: TGCAGTGCTGCCGTAGGACCCTACAATGAGCAGTTCTTC. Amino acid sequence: CSAAVGPYNEQFF.

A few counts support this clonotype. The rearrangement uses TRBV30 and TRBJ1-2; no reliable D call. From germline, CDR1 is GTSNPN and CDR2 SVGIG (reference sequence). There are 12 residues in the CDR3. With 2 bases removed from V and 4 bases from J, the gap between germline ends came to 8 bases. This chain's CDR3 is CAWSFRAYGYTF. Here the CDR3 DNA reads TGTGCCTGGAGTTTCCGGGCCTATGGCTACACCTTC.

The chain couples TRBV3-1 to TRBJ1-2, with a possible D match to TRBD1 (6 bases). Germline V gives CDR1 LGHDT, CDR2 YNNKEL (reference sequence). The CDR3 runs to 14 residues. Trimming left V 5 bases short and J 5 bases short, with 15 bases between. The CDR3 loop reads CASSDRGAGYGYTF. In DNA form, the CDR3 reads TGTGCCAGCAGCGACCGGGGGGCGGGATATGGCTACACCTTC. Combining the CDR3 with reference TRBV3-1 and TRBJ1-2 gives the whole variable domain DTAVSQTPKYLVTQMGNDKSIKCEQNLGHDTMYWYKQDSKKFLKIMFSYNNKELIINETVPNRFSPKSPDKAHLNLHINSLELGDSAVYFCASSDRGAGYGYTFGSGTRLTVV.

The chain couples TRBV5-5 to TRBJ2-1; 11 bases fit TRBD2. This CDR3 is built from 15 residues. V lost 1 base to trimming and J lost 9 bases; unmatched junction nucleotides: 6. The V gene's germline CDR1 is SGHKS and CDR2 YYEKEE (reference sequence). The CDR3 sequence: CASSLFSGGAVEQFF. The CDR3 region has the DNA TGTGCCAGCAGCTTGTTTAGCGGGGGGGCCGTTGAGCAGTTCTTC.

The CDR3 DNA reads TGCAGTGCTAGAGGACTAGCGGGGGCTGAAAGTCGAGAGACCCAGTACTTC. Translating gives CSARGLAGAESRETQYF. The V call is TRBV20-1, the J call TRBJ2-7; 12 nucleotides match TRBD2. The DNA matches TRBJ2-5 better at its end, which makes the J call doubtful. The V gene's germline CDR1 is DFQATT and CDR2 SNEGSKA (reference sequence). The CDR3 covers 17 residues.